This passage covers 30 T cell receptor beta chains from one sample sequenced in a study of shared clonotypes between healthy human individuals. Generated by immunoSEQ multiplex PCR, the TCRdb table keeps only in-frame clones and is missing some. The sample records over a million clones, approximately 98.5% being singletons. Specimen: naive CD4+ T cells sorted from blood. Subset meaning: CD45RA+ positively selected. The receptors derive from a man aged 25-45 years in good health.

The chain carries TRBV5-1 and TRBJ1-2, with D possibly being TRBD1 (5 bases). Germline-derived CDR1 and CDR2 are SGHRS and YFSETQ. The CDR3 extends over 13 amino acids. V was pared by 0 bases and J by 4 bases, with 7 bases between. The DNA for the CDR3 is TGCGCCAGCAGCTTGGAGACAGCCTATGGCTACACCTTC. Translated, it gives CASSLETAYGYTF.

The rearrangement uses TRBV9 and TRBJ1-2; D is perhaps TRBD1 (6 bases). This CDR3 spans 13 amino acids. The V end was cut by 0 bases, the J end by 7 bases, with 10 bases between. Per germline, CDR1 SGDLS and CDR2 YYNGEE. The CDR3 region has the DNA TGTGCCAGCAGCGTAGTCGGGGGGGCTGGCTACACCTTC. This sequence encodes CASSVVGGAGYTF. The whole variable domain, filled in from reference TRBV9 and TRBJ1-2, reads DSGVTQTPKHLITATGQRVTLRCSPRSGDLSVYWYQQSLDQGLQFLIQYYNGEERAKGNILERFSAQQFPDLHSELNLSSLELGDSALYFCASSVVGGAGYTFGSGTRLTVV.

The chain is built from TRBV7-9 and TRBJ2-7; weak D call: TRBD1 (6 bases). The CDR3 totals 15 residues. V was clipped by 2 bases and J by 7 bases, with 18 bases between them. Germline CDR1 SEHNR, CDR2 FQNEAQ (reference sequence). CDR3 in DNA: TGTGCCAGCAGCTTACTTGCAGGGACATCGGGGGAGCAGTACTTC. It yields the protein CASSLLAGTSGEQYF. Combining the CDR3 with reference TRBV7-9 and TRBJ2-7 gives the whole variable domain DTGVSQNPRHKITKRGQNVTFRCDPISEHNRLYWYRQTLGQGPEFLTYFQNEAQLEKSRLLSDRFSAERPKGSFSTLEIQRTEQGDSAMYLCASSLLAGTSGEQYFGPGTRLTVT.

CDR3 loop: CASSFGPGTAQGETQYF. In nucleotides, the CDR3 is TGTGCCAGCAGTTTTGGCCCGGGGACAGCCCAAGGAGAGACCCAGTACTTC. The J gene is TRBJ2-5, the V gene TRBV28; 7 bases fit TRBD1. Trimming at V came to 3 bases and at J to 4 bases, leaving 14 bases not matched to a gene. Germline-derived CDR1 and CDR2 are MDHEN and SYDVKM. The CDR3 loop spans 17 amino acids.

This chain connects TRBV28 to TRBJ2-1, with 7 bases aligning to TRBD1. Per germline, CDR1 MDHEN and CDR2 SYDVKM. CDR3 length: 14 residues. With V trimmed by 6 bases and J by 3 bases, 5 bases remained unmatched. CDR3 nucleotides: TGTGCCAGCAGCTCGGGACAGAGCTACAATGAGCAGTTCTTC. This sequence encodes CASSSGQSYNEQFF.

This chain joins TRBV7-2 and TRBJ2-2; 11 positions agree with TRBD2. J gave up 8 bases and V 2 bases, and 1 base lay outside the gene matches. The CDR3 extends over 14 amino acids. The germline V gene encodes CDR1 SGHTA and CDR2 FQGNSA. The CDR3 nucleotides are TGTGCCAGCAGCTTAACTAGCGGGAGTGGGGAGCTGTTTTTT. Protein: CASSLTSGSGELFF.

This chain links TRBV7-2 with TRBJ2-1; D perhaps matches TRBD2 (6 bases). The CDR3 loop spans 16 amino acids. CDR1 and CDR2 (germline): SGHTA, FQGNSA. The ends were cut back, 5 bases at V and 2 bases at J, with 16 bases in the middle. Here the CDR3 reads CASSTEAGRPYNEQFF. The CDR3 DNA follows: TGTGCCAGCAGCACTGAAGCGGGCAGACCCTACAATGAGCAGTTCTTC.

The V and J genes are TRBV9 and TRBJ1-2; D is possibly TRBD1 (6 bases). Germline loops: CDR1 SGDLS, CDR2 YYNGEE. CDR3 length: 15 residues. V gave up 3 bases and J gave up 8 bases, with 20 bases separating them. The CDR3 spells CASSDKQGSNVGYTF. CDR3 DNA sequence: TGTGCCAGCAGCGACAAACAGGGATCCAACGTCGGCTACACCTTC.

CDR3 DNA: TGTGCCAGCAGTGGCCTCGCGAGTAACGGGGAGCTGTTTTTT. It translates to CASSGLASNGELFF. The rearrangement uses TRBV28 and TRBJ2-2; no clear D gene. CDR3 size: 14 residues. Per the germline V gene, CDR1 is MDHEN and CDR2 is SYDVKM. Trimming removed 5 bases from V and 7 bases from J, with 14 bases in between.

As to this clone: Other DNA sequences within the sample encode an identical CDR3. The rearrangement joins TRBV7-9 to TRBJ1-5; D unresolved. Trimming removed 3 bases at V and 1 base at J, with 10 bases between. The CDR3 has 15 amino acids. Germline CDR1 is SEHNR and CDR2 is FQNEAQ (reference sequence). The CDR3 DNA sequence: TGTGCCAGCAGCTTGGACGGACGGAGCAATCAGCCCCAGCATTTT. Residues: CASSLDGRSNQPQHF.

This rearrangement joins TRBV7-9 to TRBJ1-1; D ambiguous. The CDR3 loop spans 15 amino acids. Trimming left V 2 bases short and J 4 bases short, with 14 bases between. From germline, CDR1 is SEHNR and CDR2 FQNEAQ (reference sequence). CDR3 DNA sequence: TGTGCCAGCAGCTTACTAAGGTCAGGTGTCACTGAAGCTTTCTTT. It yields the protein CASSLLRSGVTEAFF.

CDR3 coding DNA: TGTGCCAGCAGCTTAGTAGGCGCTGGGGGGGCGGCCAATGAGCAGTTCTTC. The encoded protein is CASSLVGAGGAANEQFF. This rearrangement joins TRBV11-3 to TRBJ2-1, with D possibly being TRBD2 (7 bases). V was trimmed by 1 base and J by 6 bases, leaving 19 bases between them. Germline V gives CDR1 SGHNT, CDR2 YENEEA. The CDR3 extends over 17 amino acids.

The chain combines TRBV28 with TRBJ1-3; possible D gene TRBD1, 5 bases. This CDR3 comprises 12 residues. V was pared by 9 bases and J by 4 bases, with 10 bases between. CDR1 and CDR2 from the germline V gene are MDHEN and SYDVKM. CDR3 sequence reads: CASGTLGNTIYF. The DNA of the CDR3 is TGTGCCAGTGGGACGCTCGGAAACACCATATATTTT.

This clone has just one count. The V call is TRBV2, the J call TRBJ2-7; the D is unclear. The CDR3 contains 11 residues. V was cut by 6 bases and J by 5 bases, with 8 bases left in between. CDR1 and CDR2 (germline): SNHLY, FYNNEI. In nucleotides, the CDR3 is TGTGCCAGCAGCCCGATCCACGAGCAGTACTTC. The encoded protein is CASSPIHEQYF.

The chain joins TRBV11-2 to TRBJ2-2; TRBD1 or TRBD2 may be the D gene (5 bases each). Germline lookup yields CDR1 SGHAT and CDR2 FQNNGV. V lost 5 bases, J lost 6 bases, and 16 bases lay in between. The CDR3 consists of 15 residues. CDR3 in amino acids: CASSRKGELAGELFF. The CDR3 bases are TGTGCCAGCAGCCGAAAAGGGGAGTTGGCCGGGGAGCTGTTTTTT.

The J gene is TRBJ1-4, the V gene TRBV5-4; a possible D gene is TRBD1 (5 bases). CDR3 length: 15 residues. Germline CDR1 SGHNT, CDR2 YYREEE (reference sequence). Trimming left V 4 bases short and J 8 bases short, with 18 bases between. The CDR3 reads CASSGKAGSGEKLFF. Here the CDR3 DNA reads TGTGCCAGCAGCGGGAAGGCAGGGAGCGGGGAAAAACTGTTTTTT.

The chain uses TRBV6-6 and TRBJ2-7; maybe TRBD2 (6 bases). The germline V gene encodes CDR1 MNHNY and CDR2 SVGAGI (reference sequence). Trimming took 0 bases from V and 2 from J, leaving 11 bases between them. The CDR3 consists of 15 residues. CDR3 sequence reads: CASSYSGGNTYEQYF. The CDR3 DNA reads TGTGCCAGCAGTTACTCAGGCGGGAACACCTACGAGCAGTACTTC.

The rearrangement links TRBV7-8 to TRBJ2-7; TRBD1 or TRBD2 may be the D gene (5 bases each). The germline gives CDR1 SGHVS, CDR2 FQNEAQ. The germline V and J ends were trimmed by 5 bases and 3 bases, with 14 bases remaining between them. The CDR3 sequence is 14 residues long. The CDR3 region is CASSIGDRYYEQYF. The CDR3, as DNA: TGTGCCAGCAGCATAGGGGACCGATACTACGAGCAGTACTTC.

For this clone: The same CDR3 can be traced to other DNA sequences in this sample. The chain couples TRBV9 to TRBJ1-1, with a possible D match to TRBD1 (5 bases). V lost 0 bases and J 1 base, leaving 7 bases between the germline ends. The germline V gene has CDR1 SGDLS and CDR2 YYNGEE. CDR3 length equals 14 residues. The CDR3 here is CASSVGGENTEAFF. As DNA, the CDR3 is TGTGCCAGCAGCGTAGGGGGGGAGAACACTGAAGCTTTCTTT.

The CDR3 coding sequence is TGCGCCAGCAGCCATTTGGGACAGCCGAAGTACTTC. Protein sequence: CASSHLGQPKYF. This chain joins TRBV4-3 and TRBJ2-4; 7 bases align to TRBD1. Germline V CDR1 and CDR2: LGHNA, YSLEER. V shed 3 bases, J shed 14 bases, and the junction held 7 bases outside the gene matches. The CDR3 runs 12 residues.

The chain joins TRBV18 to TRBJ1-2; TRBD1 agrees at 7 bases. The CDR3 spans 14 residues. Trimming took 2 bases from V and 2 from J; bases not matched to a gene: 2. Germline V gene sequence: CDR1 KGHSH, CDR2 LQKENI. The CDR3 DNA is TGTGCCAGCTCACCAGGACAGGAGAACTATGGCTACACCTTC. Translation gives CASSPGQENYGYTF.

This chain connects TRBV7-8 to TRBJ2-3; 9 bases are a match to TRBD2. This CDR3 region has 16 residues. Trimming at V came to 3 bases and at J to 0 bases, leaving 4 bases not matched to a gene. The germline gives CDR1 SGHVS, CDR2 FQNEAQ. Here the CDR3 reads CASSFLAGPSTDTQYF. CDR3 nucleotide sequence: TGTGCCAGCAGCTTTCTAGCGGGACCTAGCACAGATACGCAGTATTTT.

This clone was detected once. CDR3 amino acids: CASSLDARGEKLFF. DNA for the CDR3: TGTGCCAGCAGCTTGGACGCCCGAGGAGAAAAACTGTTTTTT. V usage is TRBV5-4 and J usage is TRBJ1-4; D is unresolved. V was cut by 0 bases and J by 8 bases, with 11 bases left in between. CDR3 length: 14 amino acids. The germline gives CDR1 SGHNT, CDR2 YYREEE (reference sequence). Full variable domain (outside the CDR3, taken from reference TRBV5-4 and TRBJ1-4): ETGVTQSPTHLIKTRGQQVTLRCSSQSGHNTVSWYQQALGQGPQFIFQYYREEENGRGNFPPRFSGLQFPNYSSELNVNALELDDSALYLCASSLDARGEKLFFGSGTQLSVL.

The rearrangement joins TRBV5-4 to TRBJ2-5; D gene unclear. CDR1 and CDR2 from the germline V gene are SGHNT and YYREEE (reference sequence). The CDR3 length is 12 residues. Trimming took off 1 base at V and 5 bases at J, with 6 bases between the two ends. The CDR3 nucleotides are TGTGCCAGCAGCTTGCCGGGTGAGACCCAGTACTTC. It specifies CASSLPGETQYF.

V and J are TRBV29-1 and TRBJ2-7, with 8 nucleotides matching TRBD1. The length of the CDR3 is 11 residues. Per germline, CDR1 SQVTM and CDR2 ANQGSEA. V lost 7 bases to trimming and J lost 2 bases; unmatched junction nucleotides: 1. CDR3 in DNA: TGCAGCGGGGGACAGGCCTACGAGCAGTACTTC. It encodes CSGGQAYEQYF.

The chain carries TRBV2 and TRBJ2-7, with D hard to call. Deletions cut 4 bases from V and 5 bases from J, with 15 bases between. CDR1 is SNHLY, CDR2 FYNNEI, per germline. This CDR3 comprises 14 residues. CDR3 nucleotides: TGTGCCAGCAGTGTGCGTAAGCACATGAACGAGCAGTACTTC. Its translation: CASSVRKHMNEQYF.

This rearrangement joins TRBV5-4 to TRBJ2-3, with D possibly called TRBD1 or TRBD2 (5 bases each). CDR1 is SGHNT and CDR2 is YYREEE in the germline V gene (reference sequence). This CDR3 region has 15 residues. Trimming stripped 0 bases from V and 3 bases from J, with 11 bases between. CDR3: CASSLAIGGTDTQYF. As DNA, the CDR3 is TGTGCCAGCAGCTTGGCTATTGGGGGTACAGATACGCAGTATTTT.

This clone was seen a single time. The V and J genes are TRBV5-6 and TRBJ2-5; 7 bases match TRBD1. The V and J ends lost 3 bases and 3 bases, in that order; junction bases with no gene match: 8. The CDR3 totals 15 residues. Looked up from germline, CDR1 is SGHDT and CDR2 is YYEEEE. DNA for the CDR3: TGTGCCAGCAGCTCCACAGGGGAATTGAAAGAGACCCAGTACTTC. Encoded protein: CASSSTGELKETQYF.

This chain uses TRBV5-5 with TRBJ1-5; D might be TRBD1 (5 bases). The germline gives CDR1 SGHKS, CDR2 YYEKEE (reference sequence). Trimming removed 5 bases at V and 3 bases at J, with 15 bases between. The CDR3 sequence is 15 residues long. The CDR3: CASSPGTSYNQPQHF. CDR3 DNA sequence: TGTGCCAGCAGTCCTGGGACGTCCTACAATCAGCCCCAGCATTTT.

This chain joins TRBV7-8 and TRBJ2-1; 8 bases agree with TRBD2. V lost 1 base, J lost 7 bases, and 6 bases stayed unmatched. This CDR3 spans 15 amino acids. CDR1 and CDR2 (germline): SGHVS, FQNEAQ. In DNA, the CDR3 is TGTGCCAGCAGCTTAGTGCTAGCGGGTTTTAATGAGCAGTTCTTC. This codes for CASSLVLAGFNEQFF.